Listed here are 28 T cell receptor beta chains from one sample, sequenced in a study of T cell responses to AZD1222 COVID-19 vaccine (dated by TCRdb to about 2021). The time point label, read with the paper, signifies: baseline before first vaccination. This specimen's treatment or condition label, per the study, means: meningococcal conjugate vaccine given as trial control. Library preparation employed the immunoSEQ multiplex PCR assay. As stored in TCRdb, this immuneACCESS dataset retains in-frame rearrangements with V and J assigned. A fraction of the clones does not appear; measured against another copy, unresolved V genes explain less than half of the discrepancy, and the remainder lacks a known reason. The table for this sample lists 150,000 to 170,000 clones; roughly nine tenths of them were counted only once. The ten largest clones take up about 5% of the sample. The input for sequencing was peripheral blood, taken on day 0 of MenACWY control vaccination. All receptors come from an adult in good health.

J is TRBJ1-1 and V is TRBV19, with D tentatively TRBD1 (5 bases). CDR3 size: 14 residues. From germline, CDR1 is LNHDA and CDR2 SQIVND (reference sequence). V shed 4 bases and J shed 2 bases, with 11 bases lying between them. CDR3 in amino acids: CASSTVRGNTEAFF. CDR3 in DNA: TGTGCCAGTAGTACGGTACGGGGCAACACTGAAGCTTTCTTT.

This chain uses TRBV5-4 with TRBJ1-1; 7 bases align to TRBD1. CDR1 and CDR2 (germline): SGHNT, YYREEE (reference sequence). There are 15 residues in the CDR3. The J segment lost 1 base and the V segment lost 4 bases, leaving 7 bases of the junction unmatched. The CDR3 DNA follows: TGTGCCAGCAGCCCTTGGGACAGCCAGAACACTGAAGCTTTCTTT. This translates into CASSPWDSQNTEAFF.

The chain employs TRBV28 and TRBJ1-5, with D perhaps matching TRBD1 (6 bases). Trimming removed 8 bases from V and 3 bases from J, with 14 bases in between. The CDR3 has 14 amino acids. Germline V gene lookup returns CDR1 MDHEN and CDR2 SYDVKM. The CDR3 protein is CASVGAGVNQPQHF. CDR3 coding DNA: TGTGCCAGCGTGGGGGCAGGGGTCAATCAGCCCCAGCATTTT.

This clone showed up just a few times. The rearrangement links TRBV4-1 to TRBJ1-2, with a weak D call TRBD1 (5 bases). Trimming shortened V by 1 base and J by 2 bases, and 14 bases separated the two germline ends. This CDR3 has 16 amino acids. Germline V gene data show CDR1 as MGHRA and CDR2 as YSYEKL. The CDR3 protein is CASSQGLWGDNYGYTF. Here the CDR3 DNA reads TGCGCCAGCAGCCAAGGGCTGTGGGGGGACAACTATGGCTACACCTTC.

The chain uses TRBV11-2 and TRBJ1-6; D is perhaps TRBD1 (5 bases). CDR1 is SGHAT, CDR2 FQNNGV, per germline. The CDR3 has 15 amino acids. V gave up 0 bases and J gave up 8 bases, with 11 bases separating them. The CDR3 is CASSLDSRGYSPLHF. CDR3 bases: TGTGCCAGCAGCTTAGATTCGCGGGGCTATTCACCCCTCCACTTT. Supplemented by reference TRBV11-2 and TRBJ1-6, the full variable domain reads EAGVAQSPRYKIIEKRQSVAFWCNPISGHATLYWYQQILGQGPKLLIQFQNNGVVDDSQLPKDRFSAERLKGVDSTLKIQPAKLEDSAVYLCASSLDSRGYSPLHFGNGTRLTVT.

The genes are TRBV29-1 and TRBJ2-3; perhaps TRBD1 as D (6 bases). V shed 3 bases and J shed 6 bases, with 22 bases lying between them. The CDR3 loop spans 16 amino acids. Germline V gene sequence: CDR1 SQVTM, CDR2 ANQGSEA. CDR3 nucleotides: TGCAGCGTTGAGAGACCTCAGGGGCGCAGACTGGATACGCAGTATTTT. Protein product: CSVERPQGRRLDTQYF.

The chain employs TRBV4-3 and TRBJ2-7; 8 positions agree with TRBD1. V shed 1 base and J 2 bases; nucleotides not matched to a gene: 4. This CDR3 is built from 15 residues. Germline lookup yields CDR1 LGHNA and CDR2 YSLEER. The CDR3 sequence: CASSQGQGRTYEQYF. The CDR3 bases are TGCGCCAGCAGCCAAGGACAGGGGCGAACCTACGAGCAGTACTTC.

The CDR3 region has the DNA TGTGCCTGGAGTTTTAGCGGGGAACCAGGGGATACGCAGTATTTT. Protein sequence: CAWSFSGEPGDTQYF. V and J are TRBV30 and TRBJ2-3; 8 bases fit TRBD2. This CDR3 has 15 amino acids. The V gene end was trimmed by 2 bases and the J gene end by 6 bases; junction bases not matched to a gene: 10. CDR1 GTSNPN and CDR2 SVGIG come from the germline V gene (reference sequence).

J is TRBJ2-1 and V is TRBV9, with 7 bases aligning to TRBD2. The CDR3 contains 15 residues. V trimming: 4 bases; J trimming: 4 bases; junction bases outside the gene matches: 8. Germline assignment: CDR1 SGDLS and CDR2 YYNGEE. The DNA for the CDR3 is TGTGCCAGCAGCCTGCCAGGGAGGGATTACAATGAGCAGTTCTTC. The encoded protein is CASSLPGRDYNEQFF.

This chain links TRBV18 with TRBJ1-2, with TRBD1 identical over 7 bases. Germline values: CDR1 KGHSH, CDR2 LQKENI. V gave up 6 bases and J gave up 2 bases; unmatched junction bases: 18. The CDR3 totals 18 residues. CDR3 in DNA: TGTGCCAGCTCTCCAACCCCGGGACAGATAGTCACAAACTATGGCTACACCTTC. Residues: CASSPTPGQIVTNYGYTF.

The rearrangement joins TRBV29-1 to TRBJ1-1; D is uncertain. Per the germline V gene, CDR1 is SQVTM and CDR2 is ANQGSEA. The CDR3 covers 14 residues. V lost 2 bases and J lost 4, with 14 bases in between. CDR3 sequence: CSVELGNLGTEAFF. The DNA of the CDR3 is TGCAGCGTTGAACTCGGCAATCTGGGCACTGAAGCTTTCTTT.

The chain recombines TRBV4-3 with TRBJ2-6; 7 nucleotides align to TRBD2. The CDR3 runs to 16 residues. CDR1 and CDR2 (germline): LGHNA, YSLEER. The trim removed 0 bases at V and 3 bases at J, leaving 2 bases unmatched. DNA of the CDR3: TGCGCCAGCAGCCAAGACTCGGGAGGTGGGGCCAACGTCCTGACTTTC. This gives the protein CASSQDSGGGANVLTF.

The rearrangement links TRBV11-3 to TRBJ1-1; D remains ambiguous. Deletions cut 0 bases from V and 4 bases from J, with 9 bases between. Germline V CDR1 and CDR2: SGHNT, YENEEA. This CDR3 is built from 14 residues. DNA for the CDR3: TGTGCCAGCAGCTTAGATGGGGTGGGCACTGAAGCTTTCTTT. Residues: CASSLDGVGTEAFF.

This clone was seen just once. The V and J genes are TRBV19 and TRBJ1-5; D is unresolved. The CDR3 length is 13 residues. V gave up 1 base and J gave up 10 bases, with 11 bases separating them. Germline V gene sequence: CDR1 LNHDA, CDR2 SQIVND (reference sequence). CDR3 loop: CASSIGRTQPQHF. DNA for the CDR3: TGTGCCAGTAGTATAGGAAGAACTCAACCCCAGCATTTT.

The chain carries TRBV7-2 and TRBJ1-1, with a possible D match to TRBD1 (6 bases). The germline gives CDR1 SGHTA, CDR2 FQGNSA. The V and J ends lost 1 base and 3 bases respectively, with 12 bases between them. The CDR3 length is 15 residues. This CDR3 is CASSLVGRGDTEAFF. For the CDR3, the DNA is TGTGCCAGCAGCTTAGTCGGCAGGGGAGACACTGAAGCTTTCTTT.

This clone came up a few times. The chain has TRBV11-3 and TRBJ1-1; D may be TRBD1 (5 bases). Per germline, CDR1 SGHNT and CDR2 YENEEA. The V end was cut by 4 bases, the J end by 4 bases, with 28 bases between. CDR3 length: 19 residues. CDR3 in amino acids: CASSSPQGQGSRWATEAFF. As DNA, the CDR3 is TGTGCCAGCAGCTCCCCACAAGGGCAGGGCTCTAGGTGGGCCACTGAAGCTTTCTTT.

This sequence joins TRBV2 and TRBJ1-1, with 8 bases lining up with TRBD1. The CDR3 consists of 13 residues. Germline assignment: CDR1 SNHLY and CDR2 FYNNEI. Trimming took 7 bases from V and 5 from J; bases not matched to a gene: 6. The DNA for the CDR3 is TGTGCCAGCAAGATCGACAGGGGAACTGAAGCTTTCTTT. It encodes CASKIDRGTEAFF. The variable domain in full, completed from reference TRBV2 and TRBJ1-1, reads EPEVTQTPSHQVTQMGQEVILRCVPISNHLYFYWYRQILGQKVEFLVSFYNNEISEKSEIFDDQFSVERPDGSNFTLKIRSTKLEDSAMYFCASKIDRGTEAFFGQGTRLTVV.

V usage is TRBV6-5 and J usage is TRBJ2-7; TRBD1 aligns across 9 bases. The CDR3 covers 14 residues. J gave up 9 bases and V 4 bases, and 10 bases lay outside the gene matches. Germline V gene sequence: CDR1 MNHEY, CDR2 SVGAGI. The DNA for the CDR3 is TGTGCCAGCAGTTCCGGACAGGGGACCAGGGGGCAGTACTTC. It encodes CASSSGQGTRGQYF.

J is TRBJ1-1 and V is TRBV29-1; TRBD1 is a possible D gene (5 bases). V was cut by 7 bases and J by 1 base, with 13 bases left in between. Germline V gives CDR1 SQVTM, CDR2 ANQGSEA. The CDR3 spans 13 residues. CDR3 nucleotides: TGCAGCGGTGGGACCCCGGGGAACACTGAAGCTTTCTTT. This encodes CSGGTPGNTEAFF.

The V gene is TRBV5-8, the J gene TRBJ1-2; 9 bases are a match to TRBD1. J gave up 7 bases and V 5 bases, and 12 bases lay outside the gene matches. CDR1 and CDR2 from the germline V gene are SGHTS and YDEGEE. The CDR3 is 15 amino acids. The CDR3 is CASRSALQGAGGYTF. CDR3 DNA: TGTGCCAGCAGAAGTGCCCTACAGGGGGCGGGTGGCTACACCTTC.

The chain links TRBV19 to TRBJ1-5; no firm D call. This CDR3 spans 16 amino acids. Trimming took off 4 bases at V and 5 bases at J, with 18 bases between the two ends. The germline CDR1 and CDR2 sequences are LNHDA and SQIVND (reference sequence). The CDR3 coding sequence is TGTGCCAGTAGTACCCAGACACGCGTCGGCGATCAGCCCCAGCATTTT. It is translated as CASSTQTRVGDQPQHF.

This chain uses TRBV5-1 with TRBJ2-1; 9 bases line up with TRBD2. Germline V gene data show CDR1 as SGHRS and CDR2 as YFSETQ. Trimming cost V 6 bases and J 3 bases; bases outside gene matches: 7. The CDR3 has 15 amino acids. CDR3 amino acids: CASMKLSGSYNEQFF. DNA of the CDR3: TGCGCCAGCATGAAGCTTAGCGGGAGCTACAATGAGCAGTTCTTC.

V is TRBV15 and J is TRBJ2-3; 14 positions agree with TRBD2. This CDR3 has 18 amino acids. Trimming removed 3 bases from V and 5 bases from J; junction bases left unmatched: 10. From germline, CDR1 is LNHNV and CDR2 YYDKDF (reference sequence). CDR3 sequence reads: CATSSGGLAGGRRDTQYF. The CDR3 DNA follows: TGTGCCACCAGCAGTGGAGGACTAGCGGGGGGAAGGAGAGATACGCAGTATTTT.

This sequence joins TRBV5-1 and TRBJ2-4; TRBD1 is a possible D gene (5 bases). The CDR3 covers 16 residues. V was pared by 4 bases and J by 3 bases, with 17 bases between. Germline V gene data show CDR1 as SGHRS and CDR2 as YFSETQ. CDR3 nucleotides: TGCGCCAGCAGCCCTGGGGCTGTTATGGTCAAAAACATTCAGTACTTC. Amino acid sequence: CASSPGAVMVKNIQYF.

J is TRBJ1-5 and V is TRBV11-2; D gene unclear. The V end was cut by 1 base, the J end by 0 bases, with 10 bases between. This CDR3 contains 16 residues. Germline lookup yields CDR1 SGHAT and CDR2 FQNNGV. The CDR3 loop is CASSLVGLYSNQPQHF. The CDR3 nucleotides are TGTGCCAGCAGCTTAGTCGGGCTCTATAGCAATCAGCCCCAGCATTTT.

The chain couples TRBV10-3 to TRBJ1-1, with a tentative D call TRBD1 (5 bases). Germline CDR1 ENHRY, CDR2 SYGVKD. The CDR3 consists of 11 residues. V lost 8 bases and J 1 base, leaving 5 bases between the germline ends. The DNA for the CDR3 is TGTGCCATCGGGGGGAACACTGAAGCTTTCTTT. This sequence encodes CAIGGNTEAFF.

The chain combines TRBV3-1 (or the pseudogene TRBV3-2) with TRBJ2-1, with D hard to call. Trimming removed 0 bases from V and 3 bases from J, with 9 bases in between. This CDR3 is built from 15 residues. CDR1 and CDR2 from the germline V gene are LGHDT and YNNKEL (reference sequence). The DNA of the CDR3 is TGTGCCAGCAGCCAAGAGAAGGGTTACTACAATGAGCAGTTCTTC. It specifies CASSQEKGYYNEQFF.

The chain is built from TRBV25-1 and TRBJ1-1; possibly TRBD1 for D (6 bases). V lost 3 bases, J lost 1 base, and 9 bases lay in between. The germline CDR1 and CDR2 sequences are MGHDK and SYGVNS. CDR3 length: 14 amino acids. CDR3 in amino acids: CASSEQGKNTEAFF. The DNA of the CDR3 is TGTGCCAGCAGTGAGCAGGGGAAGAACACTGAAGCTTTCTTT.